This is a list of T cell receptor beta chains from one sample in a study of T cells in Graves' hyperthyroidism and ophthalmopathy. TCRdb redid the calling of the multiplex PCR reads with MiXCR, one entry per CDR3 protein. Of under 350,000 distinct CDR3 sequences detected, about a sixth appear once; the ten largest clones hold about 51%. Sample: blood. All receptors come from a woman aged 55-75 years with Graves' ophthalmopathy. CDR3s include the opening cysteine and the closing phenylalanine or tryptophan. The D gene is left open where the match is weak. Only some rows state a clone size, as once, few, many or a class for expanded clones.

V: TRBV27; D: .; size: many; J: TRBJ1-2; CDR3: CASSLMGAYGYTF; DNA: TGTGCCAGCAGTTTAATGGGGGCCTATGGCTACACCTTC
V: TRBV12-3/TRBV12-4; D: .; size: many; J: TRBJ2-1; CDR3: CASSSGQSFYNEQFF; DNA: TGTGCCAGCAGTTCAGGACAGAGCTTTTACAATGAGCAGTTCTTC
V: TRBV19; D: .; size: .; J: TRBJ2-7; CDR3: CASSSPAGSSSYEQYF; DNA: TGTGCCAGTAGTTCGCCGGCAGGGTCGAGCTCCTACGAGCAGTACTTC
V: TRBV7-3; D: TRBD2; size: many; J: TRBJ2-5; CDR3: CASSILALETQYF; DNA: TGTGCCAGCAGCATACTAGCGCTAGAGACCCAGTACTTC
V: TRBV6-1; D: .; size: many; J: TRBJ1-1; CDR3: CASSEIQGFAEAFF; DNA: TGTGCCAGCAGCGAGATCCAGGGTTTTGCTGAAGCTTTCTTT
V: TRBV7-9; D: .; size: many; J: TRBJ1-5; CDR3: CASSSGVSQPQHF; DNA: TGTGCCAGCAGCTCAGGGGTGAGTCAGCCCCAGCATTTT
V: TRBV18; D: .; size: .; J: TRBJ1-1; CDR3: CASERSGDEAFF; DNA: TGTGCCAGCGAACGAAGCGGGGACGAAGCTTTCTTT
V: TRBV2; D: TRBD1; size: many; J: TRBJ2-1; CDR3: CANLPGQGTSYNEQFF; DNA: TGTGCCAACCTCCCGGGACAGGGAACCAGCTACAATGAGCAGTTCTTC
V: TRBV7-9; D: .; size: .; J: TRBJ1-2; CDR3: CASSRRGEGYGYTF; DNA: TGTGCCAGCAGCCGGCGGGGCGAGGGCTATGGCTACACCTTC
V: TRBV18; D: .; size: many; J: TRBJ1-2; CDR3: CASSPPAHRGDYGYTF; DNA: TGTGCCAGCTCACCACCGGCTCATCGGGGTGACTATGGCTACACCTTC
V: TRBV7-2; D: .; size: once; J: TRBJ2-5; CDR3: CASSPQGGGETQYF; DNA: TGTGCCAGCAGCCCCCAGGGCGGTGGAGAGACCCAGTACTTC
V: TRBV19; D: .; size: few; J: TRBJ1-1; CDR3: CASSTTGTAEAFF; DNA: TGTGCCAGTAGTACCACAGGGACGGCTGAAGCTTTCTTT
V: TRBV29-1; D: .; size: many; J: TRBJ1-4; CDR3: CSAGGEKLFF; DNA: TGCAGCGCCGGGGGCGAAAAACTGTTTTTT
V: TRBV3-1; D: TRBD2; size: many; J: TRBJ2-1; CDR3: CASSHLGGGGASYNEQFF; DNA: TGTGCCAGCAGCCACCTCGGCGGCGGGGGGGCATCCTACAATGAGCAGTTCTTC
V: TRBV9; D: TRBD1; size: .; J: TRBJ2-7; CDR3: CASSGSPGQGNEQYF; DNA: TGTGCCAGCAGCGGCTCTCCGGGACAGGGGAATGAGCAGTACTTC